These 23 T cell receptor beta chains came from one sample sequenced in a study of radiation and T cells in renal cell carcinoma. Only in-frame clones appear in the TCRdb table, and some are missing; sequencing was by immunoSEQ multiplex PCR. This table holds about 130,000 clones, approximately 78% found once. Time point defined: baseline pretreatment blood. Regarding treatment: 15 Gy SBRT to primary tumor, nephrectomy 4 weeks later. The sequences come from blood, collected from a patient whose treatment included radiotherapy and nephrectomy. These receptors were collected from a woman aged 55-75 years with renal cell carcinoma.

This clone was counted only a few times. The gene calls are TRBV28 and TRBJ1-5; 7 positions agree with TRBD1. Germline lookup yields CDR1 MDHEN and CDR2 SYDVKM. This CDR3 contains 16 residues. V gave up 3 bases and J gave up 4 bases; unmatched junction bases: 9. As DNA, the CDR3 is TGTGCCAGCAGTTTCCAGGGGGACCCTAAGAATCAGCCCCAGCATTTT. Protein sequence: CASSFQGDPKNQPQHF.

This chain joins TRBV9 and TRBJ2-7; D call uncertain. From germline, CDR1 is SGDLS and CDR2 YYNGEE. The CDR3 covers 12 residues. Trimming cost V 2 bases and J 5 bases, with 8 bases left between them. The CDR3 sequence: CASSVLDDEQYF. The CDR3 bases are TGTGCCAGCAGCGTTTTGGACGACGAGCAGTACTTC. Drawing the rest from reference TRBV9 and TRBJ2-7, the complete variable domain is DSGVTQTPKHLITATGQRVTLRCSPRSGDLSVYWYQQSLDQGLQFLIQYYNGEERAKGNILERFSAQQFPDLHSELNLSSLELGDSALYFCASSVLDDEQYFGPGTRLTVT.

The rearrangement uses TRBV2 and TRBJ1-5, with 8 bases matching TRBD1. CDR3 length equals 16 residues. V dropped 3 bases and J dropped 4; count of bases not matched to a gene: 8. Per germline, CDR1 SNHLY and CDR2 FYNNEI. The CDR3 region is CASSEDRDFGNQPQHF. CDR3 nucleotide sequence: TGTGCCAGCAGTGAGGACAGGGACTTTGGTAATCAGCCCCAGCATTTT.

This chain's CDR3 is CASSLRRDIRTGELFF. The CDR3 region has the DNA TGTGCCAGCAGCTTAAGACGGGACATTCGCACCGGGGAGCTGTTTTTT. The V and J genes are TRBV7-9 and TRBJ2-2; D possibly corresponds to TRBD1 (6 bases). Trimming pared 2 bases from V and 4 bases from J, leaving 14 bases between. The CDR3 has 16 residues. The germline CDR1 and CDR2 sequences are SEHNR and FQNEAQ (reference sequence).

The chain is built from TRBV7-6 and TRBJ1-2; D remains unclear. CDR3 length: 17 amino acids. The germline gives CDR1 SGHVS, CDR2 FNYEAQ. V dropped 5 bases and J dropped 4 bases, with 23 bases sitting between them. CDR3 sequence (DNA): TGTGCCAGCAGCCCCTCAACAAGCCCAGTGGAGTCCTATGGCTACACCTTC. Translating it yields CASSPSTSPVESYGYTF.

The sample holds one count of this clone. The rearrangement links TRBV6-6 to TRBJ1-2; a weak D match, TRBD1 (5 bases). V dropped 5 bases and J dropped 4 bases, with 14 bases sitting between them. The CDR3 runs to 14 residues. CDR1 is MNHNY and CDR2 is SVGAGI in the germline V gene (reference sequence). The CDR3 DNA reads as TGTGCCAGCAGTGCGGGACGTTCACCCTATGGCTACACCTTC. It is translated as CASSAGRSPYGYTF.

The chain employs TRBV6-5 and TRBJ2-1; tentatively, D is TRBD2 (6 bases). The CDR3 has 15 amino acids. Deletions cut 6 bases from V and 0 bases from J, with 12 bases between. Germline V gives CDR1 MNHEY, CDR2 SVGAGI. The CDR3 nucleotides read TGTGCCAGCAGGATAGCGGCCAGCTCCTACAATGAGCAGTTCTTC. It encodes CASRIAASSYNEQFF.

The chain is built from TRBV28 and TRBJ1-2, with 7 bases identical to TRBD1. V lost 6 bases, J lost 8 bases, and 6 bases stayed unmatched. Germline CDR1 and CDR2: MDHEN and SYDVKM. The CDR3 length is 12 residues. The CDR3 sequence: CASSYPGGGYTF. CDR3 DNA sequence: TGTGCCAGCAGCTATCCAGGGGGAGGCTACACCTTC.

Notes on this clone: Mismatch with germline at one junction end may stem from a read error. The chain has TRBV28 and TRBJ2-5; no clear D. CDR1 and CDR2 from the germline V gene are MDHEN and SYDVKM. The CDR3 runs 11 residues. CDR3 in amino acids: CASSHQGTQYF. The CDR3 DNA follows: TGTGCCAGCAGTCACCAAGGGACCCAGTACTTC.

This clone has just one count. The rearrangement uses TRBV9 and TRBJ1-2, with D possibly being TRBD1 (5 bases). The V end lost 3 bases, the J end lost 4 bases, and 16 bases lay between the germline ends. The CDR3 totals 15 residues. Germline values: CDR1 SGDLS, CDR2 YYNGEE. The CDR3 nucleotides are TGTGCCAGCAGCGCCCCCCACGGGGCCGGCTATGGCTACACCTTC. Amino acids: CASSAPHGAGYGYTF.

The chain is built from TRBV7-2 and TRBJ1-2; D unresolved. The germline V gene has CDR1 SGHTA and CDR2 FQGNSA. The CDR3 totals 14 residues. The germline V and J ends were trimmed by 1 base and 2 bases, with 8 bases remaining between them. DNA for the CDR3: TGTGCCAGCAGCTTAGAAGCGACGAACTATGGCTACACCTTC. It codes for CASSLEATNYGYTF.

J is TRBJ2-2 and V is TRBV29-1; 7 nucleotides match TRBD1. The V and J ends lost 3 bases and 5 bases, in that order; junction bases with no gene match: 3. This CDR3 is 13 amino acids long. The germline V gene encodes CDR1 SQVTM and CDR2 ANQGSEA. The CDR3 DNA sequence: TGCAGCGTTGACAGGGGGTGGACCGGGGAGCTGTTTTTT. Its protein product is CSVDRGWTGELFF.

The gene calls are TRBV9 and TRBJ2-7; 7 bases line up with TRBD1. The V and J ends lost 4 bases and 1 base, in that order; junction bases with no gene match: 8. The CDR3 covers 15 residues. From germline, CDR1 is SGDLS and CDR2 YYNGEE. CDR3 coding DNA: TGTGCCAGCAGCTTTTTGACAGGGATGTCCTACGAGCAGTACTTC. Translated: CASSFLTGMSYEQYF.

The gene calls are TRBV7-9 and TRBJ1-1; D gene unclear. The CDR3 consists of 13 residues. The V and J ends lost 5 bases and 5 bases respectively, with 12 bases between them. Looked up from germline, CDR1 is SEHNR and CDR2 is FQNEAQ (reference sequence). In DNA form, the CDR3 reads TGTGCCAGCAGCCCATTTGGGGAAACTGAAGCTTTCTTT. Protein sequence: CASSPFGETEAFF.

The chain combines TRBV5-1 with TRBJ2-1; D is ambiguous. CDR3 size: 13 residues. CDR1 is SGHRS, CDR2 YFSETQ, per germline. V was cut by 0 bases and J by 16 bases, with 17 bases left in between. The CDR3: CASSLAELGDQFF. The CDR3 DNA sequence: TGCGCCAGCAGCTTGGCGGAGCTCGGCGACCAATTCTTC.

The genes are TRBV6-1 and TRBJ1-3; D uncertain. The germline V and J ends were trimmed by 7 bases and 6 bases, with 13 bases remaining between them. The CDR3 length is 13 residues. Germline V lookup: CDR1 MNHNS, CDR2 SASEGT. This CDR3 reads CASKKDSENTIYF. The CDR3 nucleotides read TGTGCCAGCAAGAAGGACTCGGAAAACACCATATATTTT.

The chain links TRBV25-1 to TRBJ2-3, with 9 bases aligning to TRBD1. Germline assignment: CDR1 MGHDK and CDR2 SYGVNS. J was trimmed by 4 bases and V by 4 bases; bases with no gene match: 3. This CDR3 has 14 residues. CDR3 in amino acids: CASSARQGADTQYF. CDR3 DNA: TGTGCCAGCAGTGCCCGACAGGGGGCAGATACGCAGTATTTT.

The V call is TRBV7-9, the J call TRBJ1-3; D unclear. Germline V CDR1 and CDR2: SEHNR, FQNEAQ (reference sequence). Between the trimmed V and J ends, which lost 3 bases and 0 bases, there was a span of 6 bases. The CDR3 sequence is 14 residues long. This CDR3 is CASSLASSGNTIYF. The CDR3 bases are TGTGCCAGCAGCTTGGCCAGCTCTGGAAACACCATATATTTT.

This sequence joins TRBV6-5 and TRBJ2-5; the D gene is possibly TRBD1 (6 bases). The J call is doubtful: the DNA matches TRBJ2-7 better. The CDR3 sequence is 11 residues long. Germline V gene lookup returns CDR1 MNHEY and CDR2 SVGAGI. CDR3 DNA sequence: TGTGCCACCACAGGGAGCTACGAGCAGTACTTC. It yields the protein CATTGSYEQYF.

This clone was seen only a few times. The chain is built from TRBV30 and TRBJ1-1, with 10 bases aligning to TRBD1. The germline CDR1 and CDR2 sequences are GTSNPN and SVGIG (reference sequence). The J segment lost 11 bases and the V segment lost 3 bases, leaving 3 bases of the junction unmatched. The CDR3 has 11 residues. The CDR3 nucleotides are TGTGCCTGGAGGGGACAGGGGAGGGCTTTCTTT. Its translation: CAWRGQGRAFF. The full variable domain, in which reference TRBV30 and TRBJ1-1 provide the parts outside the CDR3, is SQTIHQWPATLVQPVGSPLSLECTVEGTSNPNLYWYRQAAGRGLQLLFYSVGIGQISSEVPQNLSASRPQDRQFILSSKKLLLSDSGFYLCAWRGQGRAFFGQGTRLTVV.

The V call is TRBV6-6, the J call TRBJ1-4; weak D call: TRBD1 (6 bases). Germline CDR1 and CDR2: MNHNY and SVGAGI (reference sequence). V lost 6 bases and J 4 bases, leaving 18 bases between the germline ends. CDR3 length: 16 residues. CDR3 protein: CASRRGGARGNEKLFF. DNA of the CDR3: TGTGCCAGCAGAAGGGGGGGGGCGCGTGGTAATGAAAAACTGTTTTTT.

This chain links TRBV4-3 with TRBJ2-3; 7 positions agree with TRBD2. After removal of 0 bases from V and 1 base from J, the junction contained 4 bases not matched to a gene. This CDR3 region has 16 residues. Germline lookup yields CDR1 LGHNA and CDR2 YSLEER. CDR3 nucleotide sequence: TGCGCCAGCAGCCAAGAAGCGGGGCTCCGCACAGATACGCAGTATTTT. Protein sequence: CASSQEAGLRTDTQYF.

This clone was counted a single time. V gene TRBV19 combines with J gene TRBJ1-5; the D is unclear. This CDR3 has 14 residues. Per germline, CDR1 LNHDA and CDR2 SQIVND (reference sequence). V lost 4 bases and J lost 7, with 14 bases in between. CDR3: CASSTSSLWQPQHF. The CDR3 nucleotides read TGTGCCAGTAGTACCAGTTCCTTATGGCAGCCCCAGCATTTT.